Following are 17 T cell receptor beta chains from one sample sequenced in a study of shared clonotypes between healthy human individuals. Sequencing used immunoSEQ multiplex PCR; TCRdb keeps in-frame clones, though not all of them. The top ten clones hold roughly 0.15% of a sample with millions of clones, more than 80% of them seen once. Sequenced: naive CD4+ T cells sorted from blood. Subset defined: CD45RA+ positively selected. The source of these receptors is a man aged 18 to 35 in good health.

The chain has TRBV7-2 and TRBJ2-3, with 7 nucleotides matching TRBD1. The V gene's germline CDR1 is SGHTA and CDR2 FQGNSA. V shed 5 bases, J shed 4 bases, and the junction held 12 bases outside the gene matches. The CDR3 contains 16 residues. The CDR3 is CASSLNSGGVADTQYF. The CDR3 DNA is TGTGCCAGCAGCCTAAACTCAGGGGGTGTGGCAGATACGCAGTATTTT. Using reference TRBV7-2 and TRBJ2-3 for the parts outside the CDR3, the full variable domain is GAGVSQSPSNKVTEKGKDVELRCDPISGHTALYWYRQSLGQGLEFLIYFQGNSAPDKSGLPSDRFSAERTGGSVSTLTIQRTQQEDSAVYLCASSLNSGGVADTQYFGPGTRLTVL.

V gene TRBV19 combines with J gene TRBJ2-7; D gene unclear. Trimming left V 6 bases short and J 2 bases short, with 8 bases between. This CDR3 has 12 residues. Per germline, CDR1 LNHDA and CDR2 SQIVND (reference sequence). CDR3 coding DNA: TGTGCCAGTAGCCAAACAGCCTACGAGCAGTACTTC. Translation: CASSQTAYEQYF. The variable domain in full, completed from reference TRBV19 and TRBJ2-7, reads DGGITQSPKYLFRKEGQNVTLSCEQNLNHDAMYWYRQDPGQGLRLIYYSQIVNDFQKGDIAEGYSVSREKKESFPLTVTSAQKNPTAFYLCASSQTAYEQYFGPGTRLTVT.

V is TRBV7-6 and J is TRBJ1-4; possible D gene TRBD1, 5 bases. The CDR3 is 15 amino acids. Germline-derived CDR1 and CDR2 are SGHVS and FNYEAQ. V was trimmed by 4 bases and J by 2 bases, leaving 11 bases between them. The CDR3 nucleotides are TGTGCCAGCAGCTCCCGGGACTCCACTAATGAAAAACTGTTTTTT. It yields the protein CASSSRDSTNEKLFF.

The chain recombines TRBV18 with TRBJ1-5, with D unclear. The CDR3 has 14 residues. Germline V gene lookup returns CDR1 KGHSH and CDR2 LQKENI. The V end lost 3 bases, the J end lost 0 bases, and 6 bases lay between the germline ends. CDR3: CASSPESSNQPQHF. Here the CDR3 DNA reads TGTGCCAGCTCACCGGAGAGTAGCAATCAGCCCCAGCATTTT.

This clone has just one count. This chain links TRBV9 with TRBJ2-3, with TRBD2 identical over 13 bases. V lost 4 bases, J lost 0 bases, and 5 bases stayed unmatched. The CDR3 is made up of 17 amino acids. The germline V gene has CDR1 SGDLS and CDR2 YYNGEE. This CDR3 reads CASSTSLAGGSTDTQYF. The CDR3 region has the DNA TGTGCCAGCAGCACATCACTAGCGGGGGGGAGCACAGATACGCAGTATTTT.

Concerning this clone itself: This same CDR3 is encoded by further DNA sequences in the sample. This chain connects TRBV7-2 to TRBJ1-5, with no clear D. The CDR3 covers 15 residues. CDR1 is SGHTA and CDR2 is FQGNSA in the germline V gene. V lost 3 bases and J lost 0, with 9 bases in between. CDR3 in amino acids: CASSLADYSNQPQHF. The CDR3 DNA is TGTGCCAGCAGCTTGGCGGATTATAGCAATCAGCCCCAGCATTTT.

The chain combines TRBV10-3 with TRBJ1-4; no clear D. Germline assignment: CDR1 ENHRY and CDR2 SYGVKD. V gave up 5 bases and J gave up 4 bases, with 5 bases separating them. The CDR3 length is 12 residues. CDR3 sequence reads: CAISNLNEKLFF. CDR3 DNA sequence: TGTGCCATCAGTAACCTTAATGAAAAACTGTTTTTT.

V gene TRBV13 combines with J gene TRBJ2-1; D gene uncertain. V shed 1 base and J shed 6 bases, with 10 bases lying between them. The germline gives CDR1 PRHDT, CDR2 FYEKMQ (reference sequence). The CDR3 covers 14 residues. CDR3 in amino acids: CASSLAQLINEQFF. In DNA form, the CDR3 reads TGTGCCAGCAGCTTAGCACAGTTGATCAATGAGCAGTTCTTC.

The V gene is TRBV18, the J gene TRBJ1-1; D is possibly TRBD1 (5 bases). The CDR3 is 12 amino acids. With 7 bases removed from V and 1 base from J, the gap between germline ends came to 7 bases. Germline CDR1 KGHSH, CDR2 LQKENI. The CDR3 bases are TGTGCCAGCTTCAGGGAGAACACTGAAGCTTTCTTT. This encodes CASFRENTEAFF.

The V and J genes are TRBV7-2 and TRBJ2-7, with TRBD1 identical over 8 bases. The CDR3 covers 13 residues. Losses at the gene ends were 1 base for V and 7 bases for J; bases not matched to a gene: 3. Germline CDR1 is SGHTA and CDR2 is FQGNSA. CDR3: CASSLDRGVEQYF. DNA for the CDR3: TGTGCCAGCAGCTTAGACAGGGGGGTAGAGCAGTACTTC.

The chain has TRBV19 and TRBJ2-1; maybe TRBD2 (5 bases). Trimming removed 3 bases at V and 5 bases at J, with 17 bases between. The CDR3 contains 16 residues. Germline CDR1 and CDR2: LNHDA and SQIVND (reference sequence). The CDR3 DNA reads as TGTGCCAGTAGTATCGGCCAGCGGACGGTTAACAATGAGCAGTTCTTC. Its protein is CASSIGQRTVNNEQFF.

About this clone: Distinct nucleotide sequences in the sample also encode this CDR3. This chain connects TRBV20-1 to TRBJ2-5, with D uncertain. Germline values: CDR1 DFQATT, CDR2 SNEGSKA (reference sequence). V was cut by 5 bases and J by 2 bases, with 6 bases left in between. This CDR3 is 11 amino acids long. The CDR3 here is CSAAGQETQYF. The DNA of the CDR3 is TGCAGTGCTGCCGGGCAAGAGACCCAGTACTTC.

The rearrangement joins TRBV9 to TRBJ1-2, with TRBD1 matching 11 bases. CDR3 length equals 16 residues. Germline V gives CDR1 SGDLS, CDR2 YYNGEE. With V trimmed by 0 bases and J by 4 bases, 5 bases remained unmatched. The CDR3 DNA reads TGTGCCAGCAGCGTAGGGACAGGGGGCGTTGTCTATGGCTACACCTTC. Its protein is CASSVGTGGVVYGYTF.

V is TRBV6-5 and J is TRBJ1-2; TRBD1 agrees at 7 bases. J lost 8 bases, V lost 6 bases, and 12 bases had no gene match. CDR1 is MNHEY and CDR2 is SVGAGI in the germline V gene. CDR3 size: 14 residues. CDR3 sequence: CASRNRQGRGGYTF. CDR3 DNA: TGTGCCAGCAGAAATCGACAGGGTAGAGGGGGCTACACCTTC.

The chain joins TRBV7-3 to TRBJ2-3; 9 bases line up with TRBD1. Germline V CDR1 and CDR2: SGHTA, FQGTGA. The CDR3 spans 14 residues. V was pared by 5 bases and J by 3 bases, with 3 bases of the junction left unmatched. The CDR3 DNA reads TGTGCCAGCAGCCGACAGGGGGGGACAGATACGCAGTATTTT. Its protein is CASSRQGGTDTQYF.

The genes are TRBV7-2 and TRBJ2-1; D gene unclear. CDR1 and CDR2 from the germline V gene are SGHTA and FQGNSA. V was cut by 5 bases and J by 0 bases, with 8 bases left in between. The CDR3 runs to 14 residues. The CDR3 DNA is TGTGCCAGCAGCACGCGGATCTCCTACAATGAGCAGTTCTTC. Translating gives CASSTRISYNEQFF.

CDR3 protein: CASSDSAISYEQYF. The CDR3 coding sequence is TGTGCCAGCAGTGATTCAGCCATCTCCTACGAGCAGTACTTC. This chain links TRBV25-1 with TRBJ2-7; D not certain. This CDR3 contains 14 residues. Germline CDR1 and CDR2: MGHDK and SYGVNS. Between the trimmed V and J ends, which lost 3 bases and 0 bases, there was a span of 9 bases.